The 2 T cell receptor beta chains below were found in one sample sequenced in a study of tumor-infiltrating T cells and Merkel cell polyomavirus. Study summary: The study examined CD8+ T cells specific for the Merkel cell polyomavirus KLL epitope.

Assay used: immunoSEQ multiplex PCR; TCRdb lists only in-frame clones, some missing. The sample carries roughly 3,000 clones, roughly 86% recorded once. Immunohistochemistry showed robust Merkel cell polyomavirus Large T antigen staining in every patient's tumor. Material for sequencing was tumor tissue. The receptors come from a man aged 50 or older with Merkel cell carcinoma.

This clone was observed once. The chain's CDR3 is CASSPSAYEQYF. CDR3 coding DNA: TGTGCCAGCAGCCCCTCCGCCTACGAGCAGTACTTC. The chain combines TRBV7-9 with TRBJ2-7; D unclear. Germline lookup yields CDR1 SEHNR and CDR2 FQNEAQ (reference sequence). CDR3 length: 12 amino acids. Trimming removed 5 bases at V and 2 bases at J, with 7 bases between.

J is TRBJ2-7 and V is TRBV15; TRBD2 matches at 7 bases. Germline V lookup: CDR1 LNHNV, CDR2 YYDKDF (reference sequence). The CDR3 is made up of 15 amino acids. J gave up 3 bases and V 1 base, and 6 bases lay outside the gene matches. CDR3 residues: CATSRVAGEVYEQYF. The DNA of the CDR3 is TGTGCCACCAGCAGAGTCGCGGGGGAAGTCTACGAGCAGTACTTC.